The 32 T cell receptor beta chains reported below all come from one sample, sequenced in a study of Ad26.COV2.S vaccination and SARS-CoV-2 variants (dated by TCRdb to the early 2020s). Libraries were prepared through the immunoSEQ multiplex PCR assay. TCRdb holds this immuneACCESS table with in-frame rearrangements only. Some clones are missing; in checked studies, unresolved V genes explain under half, and the rest has no known cause. The sample yields some 450,000 clones; around 91% were counted once. Together, the top ten hold around 4.5% of the sample. Taken with the paper, the label for treatment or condition translates to: some 19 received Ad26.COV2.S at low or high dose, single or two shots; 5 received placebo; per-sample allocation not given. Repertoires of vaccine and placebo recipients were sequenced from samples collected on day 63 after the first injection. The sample consisted of peripheral blood, taken in a trial of Ad26.COV2.S vaccine versus placebo. Source of these receptors: a person between 18 and 65 years old who received the Ad26.COV2.S COVID-19 vaccine or a placebo.

This chain uses TRBV9 with TRBJ1-3; tentatively, D is TRBD1 (5 bases). This CDR3 is 13 amino acids long. The germline V gene encodes CDR1 SGDLS and CDR2 YYNGEE. Deletions cut 3 bases from V and 6 bases from J, with 10 bases between. The CDR3 bases are TGTGCCAGCAGCGAACAGGAAGCAAACACCATATATTTT. As protein: CASSEQEANTIYF.

The rearrangement joins TRBV5-1 to TRBJ2-3; D not certain. The germline V gene encodes CDR1 SGHRS and CDR2 YFSETQ. V lost 1 base, J lost 7 bases, and 16 bases lay in between. The CDR3 extends over 15 amino acids. Here the CDR3 reads CASSLNGHTQNTQYF. CDR3 nucleotides: TGCGCCAGCAGCTTGAACGGCCATACACAGAATACGCAGTATTTT.

CDR3 coding DNA: TGTGCCAGCAGTGAAGATGTGCACAGCAATCAGCCCCAGCATTTT. Its protein product is CASSEDVHSNQPQHF. The chain links TRBV2 to TRBJ1-5; D is undetermined. Germline loops: CDR1 SNHLY, CDR2 FYNNEI. V lost 1 base to trimming and J lost 1 base, with 8 bases between them. CDR3 length: 15 residues.

The rearrangement uses TRBV29-1 and TRBJ2-6; D is unclear. There are 14 residues in the CDR3. The ends were cut back, 3 bases at V and 2 bases at J, with 8 bases in the middle. Germline CDR1 is SQVTM and CDR2 is ANQGSEA. In DNA, the CDR3 is TGCAGCGTTGAGAAGAATACTGGGGCCAACGTCCTGACTTTC. This translates into CSVEKNTGANVLTF.

In its sample, this clone was seen once. The chain uses TRBV10-3 and TRBJ1-1; 7 nucleotides line up with TRBD1. In germline, CDR1 is ENHRY, CDR2 SYGVKD. The CDR3 runs 14 residues. Germline trimming cut 6 bases from V and 1 base from J; bases unmatched to any gene: 5. The chain's CDR3 is CAIRTGTANTEAFF. The CDR3 DNA is TGTGCCATCAGGACCGGGACAGCGAACACTGAAGCTTTCTTT.

The chain is built from TRBV19 and TRBJ1-6, with TRBD1 identical over 7 bases. The CDR3 spans 17 residues. V lost 3 bases to trimming and J lost 8 bases; unmatched junction nucleotides: 13. Germline V gene data show CDR1 as LNHDA and CDR2 as SQIVND (reference sequence). The CDR3 sequence is CASSMNLQGFSDSPLHF. The CDR3 DNA reads TGTGCCAGTAGTATGAATTTACAGGGGTTTTCAGATTCACCCCTCCACTTT.

The chain links TRBV2 to TRBJ2-1; maybe TRBD2 (6 bases). This CDR3 is 16 amino acids long. Germline CDR1 SNHLY, CDR2 FYNNEI. V lost 6 bases to trimming and J lost 3 bases, with 18 bases between them. This CDR3 reads CASRVTRDVSYNEQFF. The CDR3 nucleotides are TGTGCCAGCAGGGTGACGCGGGATGTGAGCTACAATGAGCAGTTCTTC.

The gene calls are TRBV12-5 and TRBJ2-1, with 7 bases lining up with TRBD2. This CDR3 is 14 amino acids long. J lost 10 bases, V lost 4 bases, and 10 bases had no gene match. CDR1 is LGHNT, CDR2 FRNRAP, per germline. Here the CDR3 reads CASGSGTNWREQFF. CDR3 nucleotides: TGTGCTAGTGGTTCCGGGACTAACTGGCGAGAGCAGTTCTTC. Combining the CDR3 with reference TRBV12-5 and TRBJ2-1 gives the whole variable domain DARVTQTPRHKVTEMGQEVTMRCQPILGHNTVFWYRQTMMQGLELLAYFRNRAPLDDSGMPKDRFSAEMPDATLATLKIQPSEPRDSAVYFCASGSGTNWREQFFGPGTRLTVL.

The CDR3 nucleotides read TGTGCCAGCTCACCGAGCATGACAGGGCGGAACACCGGGGAGCTGTTTTTT. Translated: CASSPSMTGRNTGELFF. The chain couples TRBV18 to TRBJ2-2; 7 nucleotides line up with TRBD1. The CDR3 runs to 17 residues. V gave up 3 bases and J gave up 1 base; unmatched junction bases: 8. Germline values: CDR1 KGHSH, CDR2 LQKENI.

The chain is built from TRBV5-8 and TRBJ1-5; 7 positions match TRBD1. The CDR3 runs to 17 residues. The ends lost 3 bases at V and 0 bases at J; junction bases unmatched: 9. Germline-derived CDR1 and CDR2 are SGHTS and YDEGEE. The CDR3 reads CASSSGQVGHSNQPQHF. In nucleotides, the CDR3 is TGTGCCAGCAGCTCCGGACAGGTTGGACATAGCAATCAGCCCCAGCATTTT.

The genes are TRBV27 and TRBJ2-7, with 8 nucleotides matching TRBD1. This CDR3 is 15 amino acids long. The germline V gene has CDR1 MNHEY and CDR2 SMNVEV (reference sequence). V shed 4 bases, J shed 4 bases, and the junction held 9 bases outside the gene matches. The CDR3 nucleotides read TGTGCCAGCAGTTCCGCTCAGGGGGCGCGTTACGAGCAGTACTTC. Protein product: CASSSAQGARYEQYF.

The rearrangement links TRBV27 to TRBJ2-3; D unresolved. This CDR3 contains 14 residues. Germline-derived CDR1 and CDR2 are MNHEY and SMNVEV (reference sequence). Deletions cut 3 bases from V and 3 bases from J, with 10 bases between. This chain's CDR3 is CASSFYGLTDTQYF. The CDR3 region has the DNA TGTGCCAGCAGTTTTTATGGGCTTACAGATACGCAGTATTTT.

V usage is TRBV19 and J usage is TRBJ1-1; D is unclear. CDR1 and CDR2 from the germline V gene are LNHDA and SQIVND (reference sequence). Trimming removed 7 bases from V and 2 bases from J, with 11 bases in between. This CDR3 spans 13 amino acids. The CDR3 here is CASKPGGNTEAFF. In nucleotides, the CDR3 is TGTGCCAGTAAGCCGGGAGGAAACACTGAAGCTTTCTTT.

The chain combines TRBV7-9 with TRBJ2-1, with 9 bases aligning to TRBD2. CDR3 length: 15 amino acids. CDR1 and CDR2 (germline): SEHNR, FQNEAQ (reference sequence). After removal of 2 bases from V and 12 bases from J, the junction contained 11 bases not matched to a gene. The CDR3 DNA reads as TGTGCCAGCAGCTTATCTAGCGGGATATTAACGGGGCAGTTCTTC. This codes for CASSLSSGILTGQFF. The complete variable domain, with remaining parts taken from reference TRBV7-9 and TRBJ2-1, reads DTGVSQNPRHKITKRGQNVTFRCDPISEHNRLYWYRQTLGQGPEFLTYFQNEAQLEKSRLLSDRFSAERPKGSFSTLEIQRTEQGDSAMYLCASSLSSGILTGQFFGPGTRLTVL.

This chain connects TRBV24-1 to TRBJ2-1; 8 nucleotides align to TRBD1. Germline values: CDR1 KGHDR, CDR2 SFDVKD. This CDR3 contains 14 residues. V was clipped by 5 bases and J by 7 bases; unmatched bases: 6. CDR3 residues: CATSGQGAKNEQFF. The CDR3 nucleotides are TGTGCCACCAGTGGGCAGGGGGCAAAAAATGAGCAGTTCTTC.

The rearrangement joins TRBV29-1 to TRBJ2-7; a weak D match, TRBD2 (7 bases). CDR1 is SQVTM, CDR2 ANQGSEA, per germline. V gave up 4 bases and J gave up 3 bases, with 13 bases separating them. This CDR3 region has 13 residues. CDR3 in DNA: TGCAGCGTTGTGGGGGGGCGCTTCTACGAGCAGTACTTC. Translated: CSVVGGRFYEQYF.

The V call is TRBV6-2 or TRBV6-3, the J call TRBJ1-6, with no clear D. V shed 6 bases and J shed 7 bases, with 13 bases lying between them. The CDR3 runs to 14 residues. The germline V gene encodes CDR1 MNHEY and CDR2 SVGEGT. CDR3 residues: CASSSGPTNSPLHF. The CDR3 nucleotides read TGTGCCAGCAGCTCCGGACCGACCAATTCACCCCTCCACTTT.

This chain links TRBV27 with TRBJ2-3, with 7 nucleotides matching TRBD1. V trimming: 3 bases; J trimming: 2 bases; junction bases outside the gene matches: 8. The CDR3 is 16 amino acids. The germline gives CDR1 MNHEY, CDR2 SMNVEV (reference sequence). CDR3 in amino acids: CASSFMPDRNTDTQYF. Here the CDR3 DNA reads TGTGCCAGCAGTTTCATGCCGGACAGGAACACAGATACGCAGTATTTT.

V is TRBV27 and J is TRBJ2-1, with TRBD1 identical over 7 bases. CDR3 length: 15 residues. Trimming took 3 bases from V and 3 from J; bases not matched to a gene: 5. Germline lookup yields CDR1 MNHEY and CDR2 SMNVEV (reference sequence). The CDR3 sequence is CASSLGTANYNEQFF. The CDR3 DNA is TGTGCCAGCAGTTTGGGGACAGCCAACTACAATGAGCAGTTCTTC.

In DNA form, the CDR3 reads TGTGCCAGCAGCTTTACTAGCCTATACAATGAGCAGTTCTTC. Its translation: CASSFTSLYNEQFF. The chain couples TRBV7-2 to TRBJ2-1, with TRBD2 as a possible D gene (6 bases). This CDR3 spans 14 amino acids. The germline CDR1 and CDR2 sequences are SGHTA and FQGNSA. Trimming stripped 3 bases from V and 4 bases from J, with 10 bases between.

The genes are TRBV18 and TRBJ2-2; 7 nucleotides line up with TRBD2. Germline V gene sequence: CDR1 KGHSH, CDR2 LQKENI. V lost 3 bases, J lost 2 bases, and 9 bases stayed unmatched. The length of the CDR3 is 17 residues. Written as DNA, the CDR3 is TGTGCCAGCTCACCTTATGATCCGGGACTAAACACCGGGGAGCTGTTTTTT. Protein sequence: CASSPYDPGLNTGELFF.

CDR3 sequence reads: CASSQTGGGGADTQYF. The CDR3 DNA reads as TGTGCCAGCAGCCAGACAGGGGGCGGGGGCGCAGATACGCAGTATTTT. The V and J genes are TRBV7-8 and TRBJ2-3; 10 nucleotides line up with TRBD1. The germline gives CDR1 SGHVS, CDR2 FQNEAQ. The CDR3 is 16 residues long. Trimming cost V 5 bases and J 4 bases; bases outside gene matches: 9.

The chain couples TRBV23-1 to TRBJ1-2, with D hard to call. TRBV23-1 is an ORF for which the function is uncertain. This CDR3 has 14 residues. With 2 bases removed from V and 8 bases from J, the gap between germline ends came to 15 bases. DNA for the CDR3: TGCGCCAGCAGTCAACCCGTTCGGGAGACGGGCTACACCTTC. It codes for CASSQPVRETGYTF.

The chain couples TRBV18 to TRBJ1-6; D is possibly TRBD1 (5 bases). V dropped 3 bases and J dropped 5 bases, with 8 bases sitting between them. This CDR3 has 14 amino acids. CDR1 is KGHSH, CDR2 LQKENI, per germline. Here the CDR3 reads CASSPGRDNSPLHF. Here the CDR3 DNA reads TGTGCCAGCTCACCCGGCAGGGATAATTCACCCCTCCACTTT. Looking up the rest from reference TRBV18 and TRBJ1-6 gives the full variable domain: NAGVMQNPRHLVRRRGQEARLRCSPMKGHSHVYWYRQLPEEGLKFMVYLQKENIIDESGMPKERFSAEFPKEGPSILRIQQVVRGDSAAYFCASSPGRDNSPLHFGNGTRLTVT.

The V call is TRBV9, the J call TRBJ1-2; 7 nucleotides align to TRBD1. The CDR3 sequence is 17 residues long. After removal of 4 bases from V and 2 bases from J, the junction contained 14 bases not matched to a gene. Germline-derived CDR1 and CDR2 are SGDLS and YYNGEE. The CDR3: CASSSSAGTELNYGYTF. The CDR3, as DNA: TGTGCCAGCAGCTCCTCTGCCGGGACAGAGCTCAACTATGGCTACACCTTC.

The chain combines TRBV7-8 with TRBJ2-5; weak D call: TRBD1 (5 bases). CDR1 is SGHVS and CDR2 is FQNEAQ in the germline V gene. Trimming took 4 bases from V and 5 from J, leaving 20 bases between them. CDR3 length: 16 amino acids. The CDR3 here is CASSYPGMANGETQYF. For the CDR3, the DNA is TGTGCCAGCAGCTACCCAGGGATGGCCAATGGGGAGACCCAGTACTTC.

The gene calls are TRBV5-6 and TRBJ1-6; tentatively, D is TRBD1 (6 bases). Germline values: CDR1 SGHDT, CDR2 YYEEEE. The CDR3 totals 14 residues. The V and J ends lost 4 bases and 10 bases respectively, with 15 bases between them. The CDR3 loop is CASSPSRGGSPLHF. In nucleotides, the CDR3 is TGTGCCAGCAGCCCTAGCAGGGGTGGCTCACCCCTCCACTTT. Drawing the rest from reference TRBV5-6 and TRBJ1-6, the complete variable domain is DAGVTQSPTHLIKTRGQQVTLRCSPKSGHDTVSWYQQALGQGPQFIFQYYEEEERQRGNFPDRFSGHQFPNYSSELNVNALLLGDSALYLCASSPSRGGSPLHFGNGTRLTVT.

The chain couples TRBV7-9 to TRBJ2-2, with 7 positions matching TRBD2. The CDR3 length is 15 residues. The germline V gene has CDR1 SEHNR and CDR2 FQNEAQ (reference sequence). The ends lost 3 bases at V and 4 bases at J; junction bases unmatched: 5. CDR3 sequence reads: CASSFGGISTGELFF. The CDR3 nucleotides read TGTGCCAGCAGCTTCGGGGGGATTAGCACCGGGGAGCTGTTTTTT.

The CDR3 sequence: CASSLAQGHYEQYF. The CDR3 coding sequence is TGTGCCAGCAGCTTAGCCCAGGGACACTACGAGCAGTACTTC. V and J are TRBV7-2 and TRBJ2-7, with a weak D call TRBD1 (6 bases). The V end was cut by 0 bases, the J end by 3 bases, with 9 bases between. Germline V lookup: CDR1 SGHTA, CDR2 FQGNSA. The CDR3 sequence is 14 residues long. Together with reference TRBV7-2 and TRBJ2-7, the CDR3 gives the full variable domain: GAGVSQSPSNKVTEKGKDVELRCDPISGHTALYWYRQSLGQGLEFLIYFQGNSAPDKSGLPSDRFSAERTGGSVSTLTIQRTQQEDSAVYLCASSLAQGHYEQYFGPGTRLTVT.

The gene calls are TRBV7-9 and TRBJ2-1; 13 nucleotides align to TRBD2. From germline, CDR1 is SEHNR and CDR2 FQNEAQ (reference sequence). Trimming at V came to 2 bases and at J to 0 bases, leaving 7 bases not matched to a gene. The CDR3 consists of 19 residues. The CDR3 coding sequence is TGTGCCAGCAGCTTAAAGCCGCGACTAGCGGGAGGCTCCTACAATGAGCAGTTCTTC. It specifies CASSLKPRLAGGSYNEQFF.

The chain employs TRBV7-9 and TRBJ1-1; D might be TRBD1 (5 bases). V was clipped by 3 bases and J by 6 bases, with 17 bases between them. This CDR3 is 15 amino acids long. CDR1 and CDR2 from the germline V gene are SEHNR and FQNEAQ (reference sequence). The CDR3 nucleotides read TGTGCCAGCAGCTTGCTTAGGGGAGTGGATCCTGAAGCTTTCTTT. The encoded protein is CASSLLRGVDPEAFF.

The genes are TRBV7-8 and TRBJ1-2, with TRBD1 matching 7 bases. The CDR3 totals 16 residues. From germline, CDR1 is SGHVS and CDR2 FQNEAQ. J was trimmed by 5 bases and V by 5 bases; bases with no gene match: 14. The CDR3 spells CASSPQNPGTVYGYTF. CDR3 bases: TGTGCCAGCAGCCCGCAGAACCCCGGGACAGTTTATGGCTACACCTTC.